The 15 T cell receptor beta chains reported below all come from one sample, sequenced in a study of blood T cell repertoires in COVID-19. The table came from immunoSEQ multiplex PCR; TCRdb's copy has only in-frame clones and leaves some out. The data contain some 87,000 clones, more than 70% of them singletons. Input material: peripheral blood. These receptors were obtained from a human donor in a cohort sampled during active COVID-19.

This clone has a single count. The CDR3 reads CASSLEDNRNTEAFF. Here the CDR3 DNA reads TGTGCCAGCAGCTTGGAGGACAACCGCAACACTGAAGCTTTCTTT. The J gene is TRBJ1-1, the V gene TRBV5-5; D is possibly TRBD1 (5 bases). V lost 0 bases to trimming and J lost 2 bases, with 11 bases between them. Germline CDR1 and CDR2: SGHKS and YYEKEE (reference sequence). There are 15 residues in the CDR3.

CDR3 residues: CASSKTVAATEAFF. The CDR3 DNA follows: TGTGCCAGCAGTAAAACAGTGGCAGCCACTGAAGCTTTCTTT. The chain employs TRBV6-5 and TRBJ1-1; no firm D call. Trimming removed 5 bases from V and 4 bases from J, with 14 bases in between. This CDR3 is 14 amino acids long. The germline V gene has CDR1 MNHEY and CDR2 SVGAGI.

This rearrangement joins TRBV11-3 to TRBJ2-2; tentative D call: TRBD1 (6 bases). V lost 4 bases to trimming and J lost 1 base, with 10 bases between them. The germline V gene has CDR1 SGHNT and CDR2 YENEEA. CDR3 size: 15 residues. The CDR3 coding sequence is TGTGCCAGCAGCTCCCCGGGACAGAACACCGGGGAGCTGTTTTTT. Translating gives CASSSPGQNTGELFF.

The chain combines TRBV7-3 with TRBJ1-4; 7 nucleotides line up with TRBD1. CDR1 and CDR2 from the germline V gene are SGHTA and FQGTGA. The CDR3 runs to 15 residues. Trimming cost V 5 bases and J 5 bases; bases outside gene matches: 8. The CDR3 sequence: CASSRGGQTNEKLFF. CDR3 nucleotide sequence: TGTGCCAGCAGCCGGGGGGGACAGACAAATGAAAAACTGTTTTTT.

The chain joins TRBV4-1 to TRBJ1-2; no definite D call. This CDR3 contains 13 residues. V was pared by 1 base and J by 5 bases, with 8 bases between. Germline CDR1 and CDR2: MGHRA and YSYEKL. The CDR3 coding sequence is TGCGCCAGCAGCCAAGGGCGGCAGTATGGCTACACCTTC. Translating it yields CASSQGRQYGYTF.

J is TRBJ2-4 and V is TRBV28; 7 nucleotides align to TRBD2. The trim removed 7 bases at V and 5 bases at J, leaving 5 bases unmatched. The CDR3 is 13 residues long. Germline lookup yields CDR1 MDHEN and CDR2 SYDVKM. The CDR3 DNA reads TGTGCCAGCACCACGGGACTACAAAACATTCAGTACTTC. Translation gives CASTTGLQNIQYF.

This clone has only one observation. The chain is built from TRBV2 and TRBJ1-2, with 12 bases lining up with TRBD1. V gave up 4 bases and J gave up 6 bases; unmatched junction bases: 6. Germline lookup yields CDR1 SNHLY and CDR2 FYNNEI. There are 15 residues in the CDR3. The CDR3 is CASSAGQGAKDGYTF. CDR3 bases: TGTGCCAGCAGTGCGGGACAGGGGGCGAAGGATGGCTACACCTTC.

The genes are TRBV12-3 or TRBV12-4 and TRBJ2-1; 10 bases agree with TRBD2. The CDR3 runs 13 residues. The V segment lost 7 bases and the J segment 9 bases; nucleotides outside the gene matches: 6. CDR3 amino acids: CASTLAGEGEQFF. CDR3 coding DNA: TGTGCCAGCACGCTAGCGGGGGAGGGTGAGCAGTTCTTC.

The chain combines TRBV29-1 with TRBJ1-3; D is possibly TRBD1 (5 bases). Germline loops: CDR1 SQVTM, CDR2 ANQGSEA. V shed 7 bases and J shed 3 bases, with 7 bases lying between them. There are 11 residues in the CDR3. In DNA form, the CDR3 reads TGCAGCGGCAGGGTTGGAAACACCATATATTTT. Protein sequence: CSGRVGNTIYF.

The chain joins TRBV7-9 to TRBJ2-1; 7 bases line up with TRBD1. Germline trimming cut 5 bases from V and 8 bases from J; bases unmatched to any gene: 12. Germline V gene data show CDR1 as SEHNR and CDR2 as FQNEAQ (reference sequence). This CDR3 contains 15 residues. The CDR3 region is CASSQQGWFLDEQFF. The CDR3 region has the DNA TGTGCCAGCAGCCAACAGGGGTGGTTTTTGGATGAGCAGTTCTTC.

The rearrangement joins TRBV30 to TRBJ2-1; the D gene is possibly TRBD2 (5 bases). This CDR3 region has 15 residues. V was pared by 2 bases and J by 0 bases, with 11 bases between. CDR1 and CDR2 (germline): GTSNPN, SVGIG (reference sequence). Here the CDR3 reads CAWSRATSSYNEQFF. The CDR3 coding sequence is TGTGCCTGGAGTAGAGCAACTAGCTCCTACAATGAGCAGTTCTTC. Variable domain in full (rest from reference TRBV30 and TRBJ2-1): SQTIHQWPATLVQPVGSPLSLECTVEGTSNPNLYWYRQAAGRGLQLLFYSVGIGQISSEVPQNLSASRPQDRQFILSSKKLLLSDSGFYLCAWSRATSSYNEQFFGPGTRLTVL.

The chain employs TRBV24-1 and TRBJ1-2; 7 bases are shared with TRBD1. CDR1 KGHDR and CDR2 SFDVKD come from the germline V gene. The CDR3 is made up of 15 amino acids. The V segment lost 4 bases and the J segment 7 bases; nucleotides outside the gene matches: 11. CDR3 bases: TGTGCCACCAGTGACCCCCACGGGACAGAAGGTGGCTACACCTTC. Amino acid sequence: CATSDPHGTEGGYTF.

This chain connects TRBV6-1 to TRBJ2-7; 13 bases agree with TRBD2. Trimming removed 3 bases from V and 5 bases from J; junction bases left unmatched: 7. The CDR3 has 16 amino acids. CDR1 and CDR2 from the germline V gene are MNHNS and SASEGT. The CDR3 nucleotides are TGTGCCAGCAGTGAGCTGACTAGCGGGGGGCTCAACGAGCAGTACTTC. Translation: CASSELTSGGLNEQYF.

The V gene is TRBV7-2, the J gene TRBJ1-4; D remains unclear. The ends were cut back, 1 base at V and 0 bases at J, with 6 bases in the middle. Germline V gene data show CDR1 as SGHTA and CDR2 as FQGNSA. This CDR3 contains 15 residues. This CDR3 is CASSLDQATNEKLFF. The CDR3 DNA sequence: TGTGCCAGCAGCTTAGACCAGGCAACTAATGAAAAACTGTTTTTT.

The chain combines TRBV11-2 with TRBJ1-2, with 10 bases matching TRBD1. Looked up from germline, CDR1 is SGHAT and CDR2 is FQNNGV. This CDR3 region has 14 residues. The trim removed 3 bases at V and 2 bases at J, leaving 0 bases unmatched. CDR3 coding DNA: TGTGCCAGCAGCTTGGGACAGGGGAACTATGGCTACACCTTC. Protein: CASSLGQGNYGYTF. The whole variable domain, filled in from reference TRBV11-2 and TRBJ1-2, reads EAGVAQSPRYKIIEKRQSVAFWCNPISGHATLYWYQQILGQGPKLLIQFQNNGVVDDSQLPKDRFSAERLKGVDSTLKIQPAKLEDSAVYLCASSLGQGNYGYTFGSGTRLTVV.